One sample yielded the 20 T cell receptor beta chains listed below, sequenced in a study of T cells in Graves' hyperthyroidism and ophthalmopathy. The TCR beta CDR3 regions underwent amplification using RNA transcripts as the source. TCR CDR3 underwent first-round RT-PCR with the HTBI primer set. TCRdb itself ran the multiplex PCR reads through MiXCR, one entry per CDR3 protein. The profile shows about 520,000 distinct CDR3 sequences, around a quarter of them singletons. Sequencing input: blood. The source of these receptors is a woman aged 30 to 39 with Graves' ophthalmopathy.

With respect to this clonotype: No conserved phenylalanine or tryptophan is present at the end of the CDR3, so a read error is the likely explanation. The J gene is TRBJ2-2, the V gene TRBV6-1; D is possibly TRBD2 (6 bases). V lost 6 bases to trimming and J lost 0 bases, with 14 bases between them. Germline CDR1 is MNHNS and CDR2 is SASEGT. This CDR3 region has 16 residues. The CDR3 spells CASRDVSGANTGELFV. In DNA, the CDR3 is TGTGCCAGCAGAGATGTATCGGGGGCGAACACCGGGGAGCTGTTTGTT.

The V and J genes are TRBV12-3 or TRBV12-4 and TRBJ2-7; 11 bases fit TRBD1. The V and J ends lost 6 bases and 1 base, in that order; junction bases with no gene match: 5. The CDR3 has 15 amino acids. The CDR3 nucleotides read TGTGCCAGCAGACACGGACAGGGGGCTTCCTACGAGCAGTACTTC. It encodes CASRHGQGASYEQYF.

Here the CDR3 reads CASIAGTGFGETQYF. Here the CDR3 DNA reads TGTGCCAGCATTGCAGGGACAGGGTTTGGGGAGACCCAGTACTTC. J is TRBJ2-5 and V is TRBV28, with 9 bases identical to TRBD1. The CDR3 runs 15 residues. The ends lost 7 bases at V and 5 bases at J; junction bases unmatched: 11. The V gene's germline CDR1 is MDHEN and CDR2 SYDVKM.

This clonotype occurred many times. In DNA, the CDR3 is TGTGCCAGCAGTTTAGGTACTCGGTATAATTCACCCCTCCACTTT. It yields the protein CASSLGTRYNSPLHF. V and J are TRBV28 and TRBJ1-6, with unresolved D. The V end lost 2 bases, the J end lost 4 bases, and 9 bases lay between the germline ends. Germline V gene sequence: CDR1 MDHEN, CDR2 SYDVKM. This CDR3 is 15 amino acids long.

This clonotype was detected a few times. The J gene is TRBJ2-7, the V gene TRBV7-9, with D possibly matching TRBD2 (6 bases). This CDR3 has 12 amino acids. The V and J ends lost 4 bases and 7 bases respectively, with 11 bases between them. Germline-derived CDR1 and CDR2 are SEHNR and FQNEAQ (reference sequence). The CDR3 bases are TGTGCCAGCAGCTCGCTAGCGTGGGAGCAGTACTTC. It is translated as CASSSLAWEQYF.

This clonotype showed up just a few times. One junction end does not reproduce the germline sequence, and a read error may be involved. V and J are TRBV2 and TRBJ1-5, with D possibly TRBD1 on 5 matching bases. The CDR3 consists of 13 residues. Germline assignment: CDR1 SNHLY and CDR2 FYNNEI. As DNA, the CDR3 is TGTGCCAGCGGTGAAGCGGGGGTTCAGCCCCAGCATTTT. Translated, it gives CASGEAGVQPQHF.

This clonotype was counted ten times or more. The chain recombines TRBV7-9 with TRBJ2-5, with TRBD2 matching 14 bases. The CDR3 is 16 residues long. The germline V gene encodes CDR1 SEHNR and CDR2 FQNEAQ (reference sequence). J was trimmed by 4 bases and V by 3 bases; bases with no gene match: 4. Here the CDR3 DNA reads TGTGCCAGCAGCTTGGGACTAGCGGGGGAAGGAGAGACCCAGTACTTC. Its translation is CASSLGLAGEGETQYF.

This clonotype occurred many times. J is TRBJ1-1 and V is TRBV14; D is unresolved. The CDR3 has 13 residues. CDR1 is SGHDN and CDR2 is FVKESK in the germline V gene. Trimming shortened V by 1 base and J by 1 base, and 4 bases separated the two germline ends. The CDR3 protein is CASSQVRNTEAFF. The CDR3 bases are TGTGCCAGCAGCCAAGTTAGGAACACTGAAGCTTTCTTT.

This clonotype was counted many times. This chain links TRBV28 with TRBJ1-2; tentative D call: TRBD1 (6 bases). CDR3 length equals 13 residues. Trimming left V 10 bases short and J 1 base short, with 13 bases between. Germline CDR1 reads MDHEN; CDR2 reads SYDVKM. The CDR3: CATGRGDNYGYTF. CDR3 DNA sequence: TGTGCCACCGGAAGGGGGGATAACTATGGCTACACCTTC.

The sample holds many counts of this clonotype. This chain uses TRBV6-4 with TRBJ2-7; perhaps D is TRBD1 or TRBD2 (5 bases each). Between the trimmed V and J ends, which lost 3 bases and 0 bases, there was a span of 12 bases. The CDR3 sequence is 15 residues long. Per the germline V gene, CDR1 is MRHNA and CDR2 is SNTAGT. This chain's CDR3 is CASSERDGSSYEQYF. Here the CDR3 DNA reads TGTGCCAGCAGTGAGAGGGACGGAAGCTCCTACGAGCAGTACTTC.

This clonotype occurred a few times. This chain uses TRBV28 with TRBJ2-1; D is uncertain. CDR3 size: 12 residues. The germline CDR1 and CDR2 sequences are MDHEN and SYDVKM. The V end lost 7 bases, the J end lost 9 bases, and 13 bases lay between the germline ends. The CDR3 here is CASITPGGEQFF. In DNA form, the CDR3 reads TGTGCCAGCATCACCCCAGGTGGTGAGCAGTTCTTC.

This clonotype was counted at least ten times. The V gene is TRBV6-1, the J gene TRBJ1-5; the D is unclear. The germline CDR1 and CDR2 sequences are MNHNS and SASEGT. Trimming left V 7 bases short and J 6 bases short, with 10 bases between. The CDR3 consists of 12 residues. CDR3 loop: CASTDFGQPQHF. The DNA of the CDR3 is TGTGCCAGCACCGACTTCGGTCAGCCCCAGCATTTT.

This clonotype occurred many times. The chain is built from TRBV7-2 and TRBJ2-7, with D maybe TRBD1 (6 bases). Germline values: CDR1 SGHTA, CDR2 FQGNSA. This CDR3 has 15 amino acids. V lost 1 base and J 6 bases, leaving 16 bases between the germline ends. The CDR3 protein is CASSLELQGGREQYF. The CDR3 DNA sequence: TGTGCCAGCAGCTTAGAATTACAAGGGGGTCGCGAGCAGTACTTC.

This clonotype has at least ten counts. The chain is built from TRBV19 and TRBJ2-2; D gene ambiguous. This CDR3 has 14 amino acids. V was pared by 0 bases and J by 3 bases, with 5 bases between. Per the germline V gene, CDR1 is LNHDA and CDR2 is SQIVND (reference sequence). The CDR3 here is CASSIEHYTGELFF. Written as DNA, the CDR3 is TGTGCCAGTAGTATAGAACACTACACCGGGGAGCTGTTTTTT.

The count of this clonotype is one. This chain connects TRBV12-3 or TRBV12-4 to TRBJ1-1; D perhaps matches TRBD1 (6 bases). V gave up 4 bases and J gave up 4 bases, with 13 bases separating them. This CDR3 contains 14 residues. The CDR3 coding sequence is TGTGCCAGCAGTTACCGCAGGGGTTCCACTGAAGCTTTCTTT. It yields the protein CASSYRRGSTEAFF.

This clonotype was picked up many times. The CDR3 DNA reads as TGCAGTGCTCAAGGCCTAGCGGGGGACTTGACTCAAGAGACCCAGTACTTC. It encodes CSAQGLAGDLTQETQYF. This chain links TRBV20-1 with TRBJ2-5, with 10 bases matching TRBD2. In germline, CDR1 is DFQATT, CDR2 SNEGSKA (reference sequence). The V gene end was trimmed by 5 bases and the J gene end by 2 bases; junction bases not matched to a gene: 14. This CDR3 is built from 17 residues.

This clonotype occurred a few times. The chain joins TRBV11-2 to TRBJ2-5; 9 positions match TRBD2. There are 15 residues in the CDR3. The ends lost 5 bases at V and 5 bases at J; junction bases unmatched: 9. In germline, CDR1 is SGHAT, CDR2 FQNNGV. CDR3 DNA: TGTGCCAGCAGCCTTGGGCGTACTAGCGGGGAGACCCAGTACTTC. Its translation: CASSLGRTSGETQYF. Filled out from reference TRBV11-2 and TRBJ2-5, the complete variable domain reads EAGVAQSPRYKIIEKRQSVAFWCNPISGHATLYWYQQILGQGPKLLIQFQNNGVVDDSQLPKDRFSAERLKGVDSTLKIQPAKLEDSAVYLCASSLGRTSGETQYFGPGTRLLVL.

The chain combines TRBV20-1 with TRBJ1-5; 7 nucleotides line up with TRBD1. Germline V gene lookup returns CDR1 DFQATT and CDR2 SNEGSKA (reference sequence). CDR3 length: 13 residues. V shed 3 bases and J 5 bases; nucleotides not matched to a gene: 4. The CDR3 DNA reads as TGCAGTGCTAGGACAGGGCGTGATCAGCCCCAGCATTTT. Its translation is CSARTGRDQPQHF.

The chain links TRBV19 to TRBJ2-7; D remains unclear. The CDR3 has 12 residues. The V and J ends lost 5 bases and 6 bases respectively, with 11 bases between them. The germline CDR1 and CDR2 sequences are LNHDA and SQIVND (reference sequence). The CDR3 bases are TGTGCCAGTAGTCCCCGCGACGCCGAGCAGTACTTC. Its translation: CASSPRDAEQYF.

In its sample, this clonotype was seen many times. The CDR3 DNA sequence: TGTGCCAGCAGCTTAGTCCAGGGAAGCACTGAAGCTTTCTTT. The encoded protein is CASSLVQGSTEAFF. The V gene is TRBV11-1, the J gene TRBJ1-1; weak D call: TRBD1 (5 bases). The germline V gene has CDR1 SGHAT and CDR2 FQDESV (reference sequence). The V end lost 1 base, the J end lost 4 bases, and 10 bases lay between the germline ends. The CDR3 has 14 residues.